Listed below are T cell receptor beta chains from one sample, sequenced in a study of blood T cell repertoires in COVID-19. The table came from immunoSEQ multiplex PCR; TCRdb's copy has only in-frame clones and leaves some out. The sample holds 150,000 or so clones, around 79% seen once. Sequenced input: peripheral blood. All receptors come from a man aged 80 or over with acute or convalescent COVID-19. Both conserved end residues are part of each CDR3. A D gene is named only where the DNA matches it firmly. Size values are once, few and many counts, or a class for expanded clones, and some rows have none.

d_call: NA; j_call: TRBJ1-1; clone_size: NA; v_call: TRBV29-1; cdr3_nt: TGCAGCGCAACCGTTGGAGGGAACACTGAAGCTTTCTTT; cdr3_aa: CSATVGGNTEAFF
d_call: NA; j_call: TRBJ2-7; clone_size: NA; v_call: TRBV14; cdr3_nt: TGTGCCAGCAGCCAAGATCAACTGGCGTCAGGGGCCAGCTCCTACGAGCAGTACTTC; cdr3_aa: CASSQDQLASGASSYEQYF
d_call: NA; j_call: TRBJ2-3; clone_size: few; v_call: TRBV5-4; cdr3_nt: TGTGCCAGCAGCTCCCCCGCGGGGGCGGGGGGCACAGATACGCAGTATTTT; cdr3_aa: CASSSPAGAGGTDTQYF
d_call: NA; j_call: TRBJ2-3; clone_size: NA; v_call: TRBV15; cdr3_nt: TGTGCCACCAGCAGAGATGCGGGCAATGGGCCTCAGTATTTT; cdr3_aa: CATSRDAGNGPQYF
d_call: NA; j_call: TRBJ1-1; clone_size: once; v_call: TRBV29-1; cdr3_nt: TGCAGCTTGACAGGACACTACGATGAAGCTTTCTTT; cdr3_aa: CSLTGHYDEAFF
d_call: NA; j_call: TRBJ1-2; clone_size: NA; v_call: TRBV5-1; cdr3_nt: TGCGCCAGCAGCCTAGGTCGGGGAGAGGAAGGCTACACCTTC; cdr3_aa: CASSLGRGEEGYTF
d_call: TRBD2; j_call: TRBJ2-1; clone_size: NA; v_call: TRBV4-2; cdr3_nt: TGTGCCAGCAGCCGGGGGGGTGAGCAGTTCTTC; cdr3_aa: CASSRGGEQFF
d_call: NA; j_call: TRBJ2-1; clone_size: few; v_call: TRBV28; cdr3_nt: TGTGCCAGCAGTTTTGGGGCAGGGATTAACAATGAGCAGTTCTTC; cdr3_aa: CASSFGAGINNEQFF
d_call: TRBD1; j_call: TRBJ2-7; clone_size: NA; v_call: TRBV20-1; cdr3_nt: TGCAGTGCTAGTGGGACAGGGGGCTACGAGCAGTACTTC; cdr3_aa: CSASGTGGYEQYF
d_call: NA; j_call: TRBJ1-2; clone_size: NA; v_call: TRBV5-6; cdr3_nt: TGTGCCAGCAGCCCTATGACAGGCGACTATGGCTACACCTTC; cdr3_aa: CASSPMTGDYGYTF
d_call: NA; j_call: TRBJ1-1; clone_size: few; v_call: TRBV6-2/TRBV6-3; cdr3_nt: TGTGCCAGCAGTTCGCGGTTGAACACTGAAGCTTTCTTT; cdr3_aa: CASSSRLNTEAFF
d_call: NA; j_call: TRBJ1-1; clone_size: few; v_call: TRBV7-9; cdr3_nt: TGTGCCAGCAGCTTCGAGGTAACTGAAGCTTTCTTT; cdr3_aa: CASSFEVTEAFF
d_call: TRBD1; j_call: TRBJ1-4; clone_size: once; v_call: TRBV27; cdr3_nt: TGTGCCAGCAGTCCCGGGACAGGGTTTGCTAATGAAAAACTGTTTTTT; cdr3_aa: CASSPGTGFANEKLFF
d_call: TRBD2; j_call: TRBJ2-3; clone_size: NA; v_call: TRBV29-1; cdr3_nt: TGCAGCGTCGAAGCGGGGGGGCCCACAGATACGCAGTATTTT; cdr3_aa: CSVEAGGPTDTQYF
d_call: NA; j_call: TRBJ1-3; clone_size: NA; v_call: TRBV11-3; cdr3_nt: TGTGCCAGCAGCTTAGGTCGCAGGCGCTCTGGAAACACCATATATTTT; cdr3_aa: CASSLGRRRSGNTIYF
d_call: TRBD1; j_call: TRBJ1-6; clone_size: NA; v_call: TRBV6-5; cdr3_nt: TGTGCCAGCAGCCGCGAGGGGGCGGGGATATCACCCCTCCACTTT; cdr3_aa: CASSREGAGISPLHF
d_call: TRBD1; j_call: TRBJ2-1; clone_size: NA; v_call: TRBV2; cdr3_nt: TGTGCCAGCAGTCGGACAGGGGTGATAGATGAGCAGTTCTTC; cdr3_aa: CASSRTGVIDEQFF
d_call: NA; j_call: TRBJ2-7; clone_size: NA; v_call: TRBV5-1; cdr3_nt: TGCGCCAGCAGCTTGGGGACGGCGGGCGAGCAGTACTTC; cdr3_aa: CASSLGTAGEQYF
d_call: TRBD1; j_call: TRBJ2-1; clone_size: NA; v_call: TRBV11-2; cdr3_nt: TGTGCCAGCAGCTTAATGGGACAGGGTGGCAATGAGCAGTTCTTC; cdr3_aa: CASSLMGQGGNEQFF
d_call: NA; j_call: TRBJ2-1; clone_size: NA; v_call: TRBV7-2; cdr3_nt: TGTGCCAGCAGCCAGGGGAGAAGGACTGGCAATGAGCAGTTCTTC; cdr3_aa: CASSQGRRTGNEQFF
d_call: NA; j_call: TRBJ1-4; clone_size: NA; v_call: TRBV5-1; cdr3_nt: TGCGCCAGCAGCCCAGGATTTGCAACTAATGAAAAACTGTTTTTT; cdr3_aa: CASSPGFATNEKLFF
d_call: TRBD1; j_call: TRBJ1-4; clone_size: NA; v_call: TRBV5-1; cdr3_nt: TGCGCCAGCAGCAAGGACAGGGCAACTAATGAAAAACTGTTTTTT; cdr3_aa: CASSKDRATNEKLFF
d_call: TRBD1; j_call: TRBJ1-1; clone_size: NA; v_call: TRBV6-5; cdr3_nt: TGTGCCAGCAGATCCGGGACAGGGGTCACTGAAGCTTTCTTT; cdr3_aa: CASRSGTGVTEAFF
d_call: TRBD1; j_call: TRBJ2-7; clone_size: NA; v_call: TRBV10-3; cdr3_nt: TGTGCCATGGCAGGGACAGGGGGCGACGAGCAGTACTTC; cdr3_aa: CAMAGTGGDEQYF
d_call: TRBD1; j_call: TRBJ1-2; clone_size: NA; v_call: TRBV4-2; cdr3_nt: TGTGCCAGCAGCCAAGAAAGAGGGACAGGGTTTCACTATGGCTACACCTTC; cdr3_aa: CASSQERGTGFHYGYTF
d_call: TRBD2; j_call: TRBJ2-3; clone_size: NA; v_call: TRBV4-3; cdr3_nt: TGCGCCAGCAGCCAAGCCGGGACTAGCGGGGGGAATACGCAGTATTTT; cdr3_aa: CASSQAGTSGGNTQYF
d_call: NA; j_call: TRBJ1-5; clone_size: NA; v_call: TRBV3-1/TRBV3-2; cdr3_nt: TGTGCCAGCAGCCAAGGCAGGGGCCTAAATCAGCCCCAGCATTTT; cdr3_aa: CASSQGRGLNQPQHF
d_call: NA; j_call: TRBJ2-3; clone_size: NA; v_call: TRBV6-1; cdr3_nt: TGTGCCAGCAGTGGCGTGCGTATCGGAGGGACAGATACGCAGTATTTT; cdr3_aa: CASSGVRIGGTDTQYF
d_call: TRBD1; j_call: TRBJ2-7; clone_size: NA; v_call: TRBV11-1; cdr3_nt: TGTGCCAGCAGCGTGGGACAGGGGTGGTGGGAGCAGTACTTC; cdr3_aa: CASSVGQGWWEQYF
d_call: TRBD2; j_call: TRBJ2-1; clone_size: few; v_call: TRBV7-3; cdr3_nt: TGTGCCAGCTCCGGAGAAGCGGGGGGCCAGAGCTCCTACAATGAGCAGTTCTTC; cdr3_aa: CASSGEAGGQSSYNEQFF
d_call: TRBD1; j_call: TRBJ1-2; clone_size: NA; v_call: TRBV2; cdr3_nt: TGTGCCAGCAGCCCAGGGGGTTCTAACTATGGCTACACCTTC; cdr3_aa: CASSPGGSNYGYTF
d_call: NA; j_call: TRBJ1-1; clone_size: NA; v_call: TRBV5-6; cdr3_nt: TGTGCCAGCAGCTTGGGACCCGGACAGCCCAACACTGAAGCTTTCTTT; cdr3_aa: CASSLGPGQPNTEAFF
d_call: NA; j_call: TRBJ2-7; clone_size: NA; v_call: TRBV21-1; cdr3_nt: TGTGCCAGCAGCAAAGGGGGTAGAAACAGGGAAGTAGGCGAGCAGTACTTC; cdr3_aa: CASSKGGRNREVGEQYF
d_call: NA; j_call: TRBJ2-3; clone_size: once; v_call: TRBV7-2; cdr3_nt: TGTGCCAGCAGCCCAGGGGCGGTGGATACGCAGTATTTT; cdr3_aa: CASSPGAVDTQYF
d_call: NA; j_call: TRBJ1-6; clone_size: NA; v_call: TRBV18; cdr3_nt: TGTGCCAGCTCAGAAGCTCCCCGAAATTCACCCCTCCACTTT; cdr3_aa: CASSEAPRNSPLHF
d_call: TRBD2; j_call: TRBJ2-1; clone_size: NA; v_call: TRBV18; cdr3_nt: TGTGCCAGCTCACCACGTGGGACTACTAACAATGAGCAGTTCTTC; cdr3_aa: CASSPRGTTNNEQFF
d_call: NA; j_call: TRBJ1-2; clone_size: few; v_call: TRBV5-4; cdr3_nt: TGTGCCAGCAGCTTGGCCGCGGCTAACTATGGCTACACCTTC; cdr3_aa: CASSLAAANYGYTF
d_call: NA; j_call: TRBJ1-1; clone_size: NA; v_call: TRBV7-9; cdr3_nt: TGTGCCAGCAGCTTAACTCAGGGAGGGACTGAAGCTTTCTTT; cdr3_aa: CASSLTQGGTEAFF
d_call: NA; j_call: TRBJ2-1; clone_size: NA; v_call: TRBV6-4; cdr3_nt: TGTGCCAGCAGTGACGAGGGGGGGACTTACAATGAGCAGTTCTTC; cdr3_aa: CASSDEGGTYNEQFF
d_call: TRBD2; j_call: TRBJ2-1; clone_size: NA; v_call: TRBV7-8; cdr3_nt: TGTGCCAGCAGCCTGCGGGGGGCGGGGAGCTCCTACAATGAGCAGTTCTTC; cdr3_aa: CASSLRGAGSSYNEQFF
d_call: NA; j_call: TRBJ1-1; clone_size: NA; v_call: TRBV3-1/TRBV3-2; cdr3_nt: TGTGCCAGCAGCCAAGGGGATAGGGGTGAAGCTTTCTTT; cdr3_aa: CASSQGDRGEAFF
d_call: TRBD1; j_call: TRBJ2-2; clone_size: NA; v_call: TRBV7-2; cdr3_nt: TGTGCCAGCAGGGGACAGGGGCCTTCGGCCGGGGAGCTGTTTTTT; cdr3_aa: CASRGQGPSAGELFF